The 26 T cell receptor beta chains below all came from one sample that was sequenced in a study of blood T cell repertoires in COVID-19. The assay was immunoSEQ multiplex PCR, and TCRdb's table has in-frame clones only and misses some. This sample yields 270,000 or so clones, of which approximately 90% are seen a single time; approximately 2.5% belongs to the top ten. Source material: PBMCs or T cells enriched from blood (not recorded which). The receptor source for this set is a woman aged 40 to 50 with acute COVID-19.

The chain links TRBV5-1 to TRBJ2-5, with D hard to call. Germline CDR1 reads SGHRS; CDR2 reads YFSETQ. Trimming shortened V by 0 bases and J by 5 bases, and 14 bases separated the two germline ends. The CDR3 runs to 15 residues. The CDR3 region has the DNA TGCGCCAGCAGCTTGGCCGGTTCTAGATCCGAGACCCAGTACTTC. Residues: CASSLAGSRSETQYF.

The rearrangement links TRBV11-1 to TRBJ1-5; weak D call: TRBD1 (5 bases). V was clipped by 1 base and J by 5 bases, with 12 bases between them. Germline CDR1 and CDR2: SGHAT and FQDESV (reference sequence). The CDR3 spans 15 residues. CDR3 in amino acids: CASSLGQIKDQPQHF. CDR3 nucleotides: TGTGCCAGCAGCTTAGGACAGATCAAGGATCAGCCCCAGCATTTT.

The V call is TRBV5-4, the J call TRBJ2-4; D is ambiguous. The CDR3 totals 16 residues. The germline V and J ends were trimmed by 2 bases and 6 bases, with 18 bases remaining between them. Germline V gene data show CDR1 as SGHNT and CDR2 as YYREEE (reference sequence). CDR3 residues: CASSFQIPGVRNIQYF. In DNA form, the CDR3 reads TGTGCCAGCAGCTTTCAGATCCCCGGAGTGAGAAACATTCAGTACTTC.

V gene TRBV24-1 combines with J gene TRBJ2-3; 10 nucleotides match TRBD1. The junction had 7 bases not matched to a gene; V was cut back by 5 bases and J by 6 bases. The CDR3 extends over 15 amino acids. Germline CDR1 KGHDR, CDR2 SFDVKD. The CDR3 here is CATSGAGTGEDTQYF. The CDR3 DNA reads TGTGCCACCAGTGGCGCCGGGACAGGGGAGGATACGCAGTATTTT.

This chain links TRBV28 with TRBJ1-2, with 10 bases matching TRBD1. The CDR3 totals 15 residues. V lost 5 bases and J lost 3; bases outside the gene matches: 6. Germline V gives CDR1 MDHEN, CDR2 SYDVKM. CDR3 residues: CASSPDRGRDYGYTF. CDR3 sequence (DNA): TGTGCCAGCAGTCCTGACAGGGGGCGTGACTATGGCTACACCTTC.

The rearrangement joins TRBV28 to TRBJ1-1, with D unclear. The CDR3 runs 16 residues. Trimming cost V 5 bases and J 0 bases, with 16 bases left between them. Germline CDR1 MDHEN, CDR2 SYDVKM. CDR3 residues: CASSLRVFHMNTEAFF. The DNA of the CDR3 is TGTGCCAGCAGTCTCCGGGTATTTCACATGAACACTGAAGCTTTCTTT.

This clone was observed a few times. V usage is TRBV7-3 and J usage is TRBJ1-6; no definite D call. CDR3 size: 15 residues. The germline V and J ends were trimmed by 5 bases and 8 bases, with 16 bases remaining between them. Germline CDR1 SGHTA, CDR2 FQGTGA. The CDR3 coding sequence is TGTGCCAGCAGCCCAACCGGGAGGACGGATTCACCCCTCCACTTT. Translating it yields CASSPTGRTDSPLHF.

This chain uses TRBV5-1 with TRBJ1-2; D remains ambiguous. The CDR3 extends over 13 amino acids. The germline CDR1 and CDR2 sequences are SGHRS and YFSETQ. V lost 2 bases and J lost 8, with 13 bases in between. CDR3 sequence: CASSFGVPRGYTF. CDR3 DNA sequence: TGCGCCAGCAGCTTCGGGGTGCCGCGGGGCTACACCTTC.

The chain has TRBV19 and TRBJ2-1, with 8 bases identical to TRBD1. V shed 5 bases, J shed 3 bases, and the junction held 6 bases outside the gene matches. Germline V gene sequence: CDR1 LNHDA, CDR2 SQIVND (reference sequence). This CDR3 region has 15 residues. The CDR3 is CASSLGQAHYNEQFF. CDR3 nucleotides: TGTGCCAGTAGTCTGGGACAGGCACACTACAATGAGCAGTTCTTC.

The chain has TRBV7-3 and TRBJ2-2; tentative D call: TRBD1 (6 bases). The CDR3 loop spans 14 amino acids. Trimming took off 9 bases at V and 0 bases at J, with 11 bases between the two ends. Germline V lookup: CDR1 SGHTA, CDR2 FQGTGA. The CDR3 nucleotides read TGTGCCAGGGTACAGGGCCCGAACACCGGGGAGCTGTTTTTT. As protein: CARVQGPNTGELFF. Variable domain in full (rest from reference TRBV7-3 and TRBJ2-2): GAGVSQTPSNKVTEKGKYVELRCDPISGHTALYWYRQSLGQGPEFLIYFQGTGAADDSGLPNDRFFAVRPEGSVSTLKIQRTERGDSAVYLCARVQGPNTGELFFGEGSRLTVL.

The DNA of the CDR3 is TGTGCCAGCAGCTTGGGTCGGACAAGCTCTAGCACAGATACGCAGTATTTT. It yields the protein CASSLGRTSSSTDTQYF. The chain is built from TRBV5-4 and TRBJ2-3; D might be TRBD1 (5 bases). Germline loops: CDR1 SGHNT, CDR2 YYREEE (reference sequence). The ends were cut back, 0 bases at V and 0 bases at J, with 14 bases in the middle. The CDR3 loop spans 17 amino acids.

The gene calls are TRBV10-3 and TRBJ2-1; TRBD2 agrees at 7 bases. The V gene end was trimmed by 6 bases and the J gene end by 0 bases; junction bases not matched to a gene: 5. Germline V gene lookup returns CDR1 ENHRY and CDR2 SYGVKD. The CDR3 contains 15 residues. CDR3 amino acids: CAISRAGSSYNEQFF. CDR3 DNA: TGTGCCATCAGCCGAGCGGGGAGCTCCTACAATGAGCAGTTCTTC.

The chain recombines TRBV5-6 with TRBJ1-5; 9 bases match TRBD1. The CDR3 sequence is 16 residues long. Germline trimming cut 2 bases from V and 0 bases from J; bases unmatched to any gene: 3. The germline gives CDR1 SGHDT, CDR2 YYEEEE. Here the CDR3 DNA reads TGTGCCAGCAGCTTTGGACAGGGGTTTAGCAATCAGCCCCAGCATTTT. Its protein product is CASSFGQGFSNQPQHF.

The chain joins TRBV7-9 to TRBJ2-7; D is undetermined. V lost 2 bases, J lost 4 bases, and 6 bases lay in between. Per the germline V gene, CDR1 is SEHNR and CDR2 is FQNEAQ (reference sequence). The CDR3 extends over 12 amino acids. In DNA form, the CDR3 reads TGTGCCAGCAGCTTAAACAGTTACGAGCAGTACTTC. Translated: CASSLNSYEQYF.

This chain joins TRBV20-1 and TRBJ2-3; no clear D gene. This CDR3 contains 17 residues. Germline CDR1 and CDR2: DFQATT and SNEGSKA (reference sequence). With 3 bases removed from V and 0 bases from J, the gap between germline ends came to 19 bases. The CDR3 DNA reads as TGCAGTGCTAGTACCCACATCCGGAGACTTAGCACAGATACGCAGTATTTT. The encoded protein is CSASTHIRRLSTDTQYF.

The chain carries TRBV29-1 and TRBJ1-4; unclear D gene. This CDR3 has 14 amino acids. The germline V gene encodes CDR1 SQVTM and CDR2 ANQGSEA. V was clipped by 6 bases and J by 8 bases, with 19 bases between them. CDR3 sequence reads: CSVGERGVSEKLFF. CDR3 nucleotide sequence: TGCAGCGTAGGAGAACGGGGAGTTTCGGAAAAACTGTTTTTT.

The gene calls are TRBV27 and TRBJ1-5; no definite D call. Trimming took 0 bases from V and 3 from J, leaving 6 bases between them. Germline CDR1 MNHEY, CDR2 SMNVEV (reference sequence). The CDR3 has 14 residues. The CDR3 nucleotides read TGTGCCAGCAGTTTATCGAGGGACAATCAGCCCCAGCATTTT. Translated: CASSLSRDNQPQHF.

The CDR3 loop is CASSFDTANYGYTF. The CDR3 region has the DNA TGTGCCAGCAGTTTTGACACGGCTAACTATGGCTACACCTTC. The chain carries TRBV2 and TRBJ1-2; D uncertain. The CDR3 runs 14 residues. Germline V CDR1 and CDR2: SNHLY, FYNNEI. Trimming stripped 5 bases from V and 0 bases from J, with 10 bases between.

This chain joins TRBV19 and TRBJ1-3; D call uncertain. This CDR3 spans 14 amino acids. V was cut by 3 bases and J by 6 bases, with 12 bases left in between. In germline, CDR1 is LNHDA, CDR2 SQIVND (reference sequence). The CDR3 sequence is CASSILAKINTIYF. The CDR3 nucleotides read TGTGCCAGTAGTATCCTCGCGAAAATAAACACCATATATTTT.

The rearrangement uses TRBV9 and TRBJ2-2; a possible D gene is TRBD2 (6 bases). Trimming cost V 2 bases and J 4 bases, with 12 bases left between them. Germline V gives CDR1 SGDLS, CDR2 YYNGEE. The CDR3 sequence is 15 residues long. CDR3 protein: CASSVQDYFTGELFF. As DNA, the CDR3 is TGTGCCAGCAGCGTCCAGGACTACTTCACCGGGGAGCTGTTTTTT.

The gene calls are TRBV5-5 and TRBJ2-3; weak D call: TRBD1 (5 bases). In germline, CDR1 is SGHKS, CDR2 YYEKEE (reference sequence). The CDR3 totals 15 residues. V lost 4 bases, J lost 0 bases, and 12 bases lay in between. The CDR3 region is CASSAQGTSTDTQYF. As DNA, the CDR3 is TGTGCCAGCAGCGCCCAGGGAACTAGCACAGATACGCAGTATTTT. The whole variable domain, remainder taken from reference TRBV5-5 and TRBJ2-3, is DAGVTQSPTHLIKTRGQQVTLRCSPISGHKSVSWYQQVLGQGPQFIFQYYEKEERGRGNFPDRFSARQFPNYSSELNVNALLLGDSALYLCASSAQGTSTDTQYFGPGTRLTVL.

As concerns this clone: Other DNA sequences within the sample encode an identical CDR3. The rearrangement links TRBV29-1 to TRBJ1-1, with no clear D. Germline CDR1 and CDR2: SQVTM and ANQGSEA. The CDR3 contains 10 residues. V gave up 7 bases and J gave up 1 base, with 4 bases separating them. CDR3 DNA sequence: TGCAGCGGTCAGAACACTGAAGCTTTCTTT. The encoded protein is CSGQNTEAFF.

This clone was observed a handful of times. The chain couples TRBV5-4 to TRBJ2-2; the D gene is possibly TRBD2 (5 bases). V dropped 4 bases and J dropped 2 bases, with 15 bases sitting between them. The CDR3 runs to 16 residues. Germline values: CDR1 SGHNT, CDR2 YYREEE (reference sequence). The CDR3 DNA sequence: TGTGCCAGCAGCCGTGGAGGCGAGTTAAACACCGGGGAGCTGTTTTTT. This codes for CASSRGGELNTGELFF.

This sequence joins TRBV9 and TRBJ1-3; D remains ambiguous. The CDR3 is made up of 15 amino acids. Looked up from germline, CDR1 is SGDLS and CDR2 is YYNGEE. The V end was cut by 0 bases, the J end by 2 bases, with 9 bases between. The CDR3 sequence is CASSVGGAPGNTIYF. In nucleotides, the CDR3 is TGTGCCAGCAGCGTAGGGGGAGCTCCTGGAAACACCATATATTTT.

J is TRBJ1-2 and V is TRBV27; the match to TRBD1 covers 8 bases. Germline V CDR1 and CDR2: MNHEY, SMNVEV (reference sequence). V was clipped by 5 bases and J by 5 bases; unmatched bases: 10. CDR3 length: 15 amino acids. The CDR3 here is CASSLGTGDGYGYTF. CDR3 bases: TGTGCCAGCAGTCTGGGGACAGGCGATGGGTATGGCTACACCTTC.

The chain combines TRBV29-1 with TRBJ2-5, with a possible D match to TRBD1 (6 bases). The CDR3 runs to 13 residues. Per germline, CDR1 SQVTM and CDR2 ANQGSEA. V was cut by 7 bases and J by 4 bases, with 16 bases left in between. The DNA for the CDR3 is TGCAGCGCGGATACAGGGATTTTAGAGACCCAGTACTTC. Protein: CSADTGILETQYF. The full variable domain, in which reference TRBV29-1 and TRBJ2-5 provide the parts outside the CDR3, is SAVISQKPSRDICQRGTSLTIQCQVDSQVTMMFWYRQQPGQSLTLIATANQGSEATYESGFVIDKFPISRPNLTFSTLTVSNMSPEDSSIYLCSADTGILETQYFGPGTRLLVL.